This T cell receptor beta chain stems from a study of cytomegalovirus exposure and HLA in healthy donors. The trim removed 5 bases at V and 3 bases at J, leaving 7 bases unmatched. The germline V gene encodes CDR1 SNHLY and CDR2 FYNNEI. The CDR3 is 15 residues long. Comments on this clone: The target antigen is unknown.

PCR used 60 Vbeta primers and 13 Jbeta primers. This table comes from immunoSEQ multiplex PCR, and its TCRdb copy is limited to in-frame clones, with some not included. The data contain under 150,000 clones, roughly three quarters of them singletons. Findings of the study overall: It was shown in a later analysis that HLA-associated TCR beta chains were more clonally expanded than other, equally common chains.

Material for sequencing was PBMCs. The clonotype originates from a man aged 60 to 75 in good health and CMV-seronegative. The genes are TRBV2 and TRBJ2-3; 8 nucleotides match TRBD1. In DNA form, the CDR3 reads TGTGCCAGCAGTAAGGACAGGGCTGTAACAGATACGCAGTATTTT. Protein product: CASSKDRAVTDTQYF.